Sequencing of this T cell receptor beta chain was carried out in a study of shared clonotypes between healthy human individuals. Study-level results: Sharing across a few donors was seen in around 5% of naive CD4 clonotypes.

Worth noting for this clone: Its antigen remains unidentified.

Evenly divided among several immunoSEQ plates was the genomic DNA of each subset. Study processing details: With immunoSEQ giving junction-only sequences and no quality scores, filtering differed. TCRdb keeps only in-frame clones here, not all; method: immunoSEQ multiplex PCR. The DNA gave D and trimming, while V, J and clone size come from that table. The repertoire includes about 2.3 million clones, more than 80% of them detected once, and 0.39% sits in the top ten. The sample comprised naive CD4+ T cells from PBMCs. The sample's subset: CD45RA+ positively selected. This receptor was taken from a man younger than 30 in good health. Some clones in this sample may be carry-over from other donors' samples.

In nucleotides, the CDR3 is TGTGCCAGCTCACCACCTAAAGGGACAGGGACCTACGAGCAGTACTTC. Translated: CASSPPKGTGTYEQYF. The V and J genes are TRBV18 and TRBJ2-7; 9 nucleotides align to TRBD1. The CDR3 has 16 residues. Germline CDR1 KGHSH, CDR2 LQKENI. V gave up 0 bases and J gave up 2 bases; unmatched junction bases: 5.